What follows are 31 T cell receptor beta chains derived from one specimen sequenced in a study of blood T cells in healthy people across ages. Through a sample-barcoded 5' primer and a J-beta primer mix, a second PCR was run for roughly 7 to 12 cycles. TCRdb called the 5' RACE reads again in MiXCR, with one record for every CDR3 protein. The table lists hundreds of thousands of distinct CDR3 sequences, over 45% of them singletons. The sequenced material came from blood. These receptors were collected from a man in his thirties or forties in good health.

The V gene is TRBV20-1, the J gene TRBJ1-2; D is unresolved. Trimming took off 7 bases at V and 7 bases at J, with 28 bases between the two ends. Germline CDR1 reads DFQATT; CDR2 reads SNEGSKA (reference sequence). The length of the CDR3 is 16 residues. The CDR3 sequence is CSGEGSAGRQRFGYTF. For the CDR3, the DNA is TGCAGTGGAGAAGGGTCCGCCGGGCGCCAGCGCTTTGGCTACACCTTC.

V gene TRBV7-2 combines with J gene TRBJ2-7; D may correspond to TRBD1 or TRBD2 (5 bases each). V lost 1 base and J lost 1, with 11 bases in between. The CDR3 runs 15 residues. Germline-derived CDR1 and CDR2 are SGHTA and FQGNSA. The CDR3 nucleotides read TGTGCCAGCAGCTTAGTAGGGACGGGGTCCTACGAGCAGTACTTC. Protein: CASSLVGTGSYEQYF.

The table lists this clonotype with a few counts. This chain connects TRBV29-1 to TRBJ2-5, with D uncertain. The ends were cut back, 3 bases at V and 5 bases at J, with 16 bases in the middle. This CDR3 contains 14 residues. CDR1 and CDR2 from the germline V gene are SQVTM and ANQGSEA. CDR3 sequence reads: CSVELFQYVETQYF. CDR3 bases: TGCAGCGTTGAGTTGTTTCAGTATGTGGAGACCCAGTACTTC.

The V and J genes are TRBV12-3 or TRBV12-4 and TRBJ1-2; D is unresolved. CDR3 size: 11 residues. Trimming pared 5 bases from V and 4 bases from J, leaving 5 bases between. For the CDR3, the DNA is TGTGCCAGCAGTATAGGCTATGGCTACACCTTC. It translates to CASSIGYGYTF.

The chain has TRBV20-1 and TRBJ2-3; 10 nucleotides line up with TRBD2. Germline values: CDR1 DFQATT, CDR2 SNEGSKA (reference sequence). The CDR3 sequence is 14 residues long. The V and J ends lost 5 bases and 7 bases, in that order; junction bases with no gene match: 9. This chain's CDR3 is CSAGVSGGANTQYF. As DNA, the CDR3 is TGCAGTGCTGGCGTCAGCGGGGGGGCAAATACGCAGTATTTT.

Remarks on this clonotype: This may stem from a read error, because a much larger clone lies one nucleotide away. V is TRBV20-1 and J is TRBJ2-7; maybe TRBD2 (7 bases). V was cut by 8 bases and J by 0 bases, with 14 bases left in between. The length of the CDR3 is 13 residues. Germline-derived CDR1 and CDR2 are DFQATT and SNEGSKA (reference sequence). In DNA form, the CDR3 reads TGCAGTACGGGGGGCGCGGGCTCCTACGAGCAGTACTTC. The encoded protein is CSTGGAGSYEQYF.

This clonotype was observed a few times. This chain's CDR3 is CASSLGRVGGIQYF. CDR3 DNA: TGTGCCAGCAGCTTAGGCAGGGTAGGGGGCATTCAGTACTTC. The chain couples TRBV13 to TRBJ2-4; the D gene is possibly TRBD1 (6 bases). Trimming stripped 0 bases from V and 9 bases from J, with 12 bases between. CDR1 PRHDT and CDR2 FYEKMQ come from the germline V gene (reference sequence). The CDR3 covers 14 residues.

This clonotype was seen only a few times. The chain combines TRBV18 with TRBJ1-2; 9 bases agree with TRBD1. The CDR3 is 16 amino acids. V was clipped by 2 bases and J by 2 bases; unmatched bases: 6. From germline, CDR1 is KGHSH and CDR2 LQKENI. The chain's CDR3 is CASSPGGTGKNYGYTF. The CDR3 bases are TGTGCCAGCTCACCAGGCGGGACAGGGAAGAACTATGGCTACACCTTC.

The rearrangement uses TRBV12-3 or TRBV12-4 and TRBJ2-3; D is unresolved. Trimming left V 8 bases short and J 2 bases short, with 17 bases between. This CDR3 is built from 15 residues. Here the CDR3 reads CASGLGLGDTDTQYF. The CDR3 DNA reads TGTGCCAGCGGTCTAGGGCTAGGCGACACAGATACGCAGTATTTT.

V and J are TRBV7-2 and TRBJ2-5; 8 bases line up with TRBD2. Looked up from germline, CDR1 is SGHTA and CDR2 is FQGNSA. Trimming removed 1 base from V and 3 bases from J; junction bases left unmatched: 7. There are 16 residues in the CDR3. The CDR3 spells CASSLVGGGLEETQYF. The CDR3 nucleotides are TGTGCCAGCAGCTTAGTCGGCGGGGGGCTAGAAGAGACCCAGTACTTC. The full variable domain, completed using reference TRBV7-2 and TRBJ2-5, is GAGVSQSPSNKVTEKGKDVELRCDPISGHTALYWYRQSLGQGLEFLIYFQGNSAPDKSGLPSDRFSAERTGGSVSTLTIQRTQQEDSAVYLCASSLVGGGLEETQYFGPGTRLLVL.

The chain is built from TRBV20-1 and TRBJ2-1, with 13 nucleotides matching TRBD2. The CDR3 covers 13 residues. In germline, CDR1 is DFQATT, CDR2 SNEGSKA (reference sequence). Trimming took 6 bases from V and 7 from J; bases not matched to a gene: 3. The CDR3 nucleotides are TGCAGTGCCGGACTAGCGGGAGTTAATGAGCAGTTCTTC. It translates to CSAGLAGVNEQFF.

The chain recombines TRBV15 with TRBJ2-5; D not resolved. Germline CDR1 and CDR2: LNHNV and YYDKDF (reference sequence). The CDR3 consists of 13 residues. Trimming left V 1 base short and J 2 bases short, with 5 bases between. The CDR3 nucleotides are TGTGCCACCAGCAGAGCAGGTCAAGAGACCCAGTACTTC. It translates to CATSRAGQETQYF.

This clonotype occurred a few times. V gene TRBV4-1 combines with J gene TRBJ2-6, with D maybe TRBD1 (6 bases). V was cut by 4 bases and J by 0 bases, with 22 bases left in between. This CDR3 comprises 20 residues. Germline V CDR1 and CDR2: MGHRA, YSYEKL. This CDR3 reads CASSLRFPGTRGSGANVLTF. The CDR3 coding sequence is TGCGCCAGCAGCCTCCGATTCCCCGGGACAAGAGGCTCTGGGGCCAACGTCCTGACTTTC.

The V call is TRBV6-5, the J call TRBJ2-3; D is undetermined. Germline V lookup: CDR1 MNHEY, CDR2 SVGAGI. This CDR3 region has 20 residues. V lost 2 bases and J lost 2, with 26 bases in between. The CDR3 DNA reads as TGTGCCAGCAGTTACCTGGGGATCCCCTCGTCCAGCTACTCCACAGATACGCAGTATTTT. It codes for CASSYLGIPSSSYSTDTQYF.

This clonotype was found once. The CDR3 end shows no conserved phenylalanine or tryptophan, and so a read error is likely. This chain connects TRBV7-2 to TRBJ2-5, with 13 bases lining up with TRBD2. The length of the CDR3 is 16 residues. Per germline, CDR1 SGHTA and CDR2 FQGNSA. The J segment lost 5 bases and the V segment lost 4 bases, leaving 7 bases of the junction unmatched. The CDR3 is CASSYRLAGGSETQYL. DNA of the CDR3: TGTGCCAGCAGCTACAGACTAGCGGGAGGTTCGGAGACCCAGTACCTC.

The rearrangement uses TRBV4-1 and TRBJ1-2; no clear D gene. CDR1 and CDR2 (germline): MGHRA, YSYEKL. This CDR3 contains 14 residues. The V and J ends lost 4 bases and 2 bases respectively, with 11 bases between them. Here the CDR3 DNA reads TGCGCCAGCAGCCCCGCCGGGGTAAACTATGGCTACACCTTC. It encodes CASSPAGVNYGYTF.

The rearrangement uses TRBV20-1 and TRBJ2-7; 7 bases are a match to TRBD2. CDR1 is DFQATT, CDR2 SNEGSKA, per germline (reference sequence). CDR3 length: 14 amino acids. V shed 8 bases and J 4 bases; nucleotides not matched to a gene: 14. CDR3 protein: CSTKRPGLIYEQYF. The CDR3 DNA reads as TGCAGTACTAAGAGGCCGGGACTAATATACGAGCAGTACTTC.

The V call is TRBV6-2 or TRBV6-3, the J call TRBJ1-2; D is uncertain. CDR3 length: 11 amino acids. Germline V gene lookup returns CDR1 MNHEY and CDR2 SVGEGT. V was clipped by 4 bases and J by 3 bases, with 3 bases between them. This chain's CDR3 is CASSSYYGYTF. The CDR3 DNA reads as TGTGCCAGCAGTTCTTACTATGGCTACACCTTC.

This chain joins TRBV7-2 and TRBJ2-7, with D possibly being TRBD1 (6 bases). CDR3 length: 18 amino acids. The V end lost 4 bases, the J end lost 0 bases, and 22 bases lay between the germline ends. The germline gives CDR1 SGHTA, CDR2 FQGNSA. The CDR3 DNA is TGTGCCAGCAGCTCCAACAGGGTAAGGGTAGCTGACTCCTACGAGCAGTACTTC. It is translated as CASSSNRVRVADSYEQYF.

Comments on this clonotype: A much larger clone lies a single base off, so this may be a read error. The V call is TRBV12-3 or TRBV12-4, the J call TRBJ1-2, with D unclear. V dropped 2 bases and J dropped 4 bases, with 5 bases sitting between them. This CDR3 region has 12 residues. CDR3 DNA: TGTGCCAGCAGTTTACGGGTCTATGGCTACACCTTC. Protein product: CASSLRVYGYTF.

This chain uses TRBV7-2 with TRBJ2-1, with D uncertain. Germline-derived CDR1 and CDR2 are SGHTA and FQGNSA. The CDR3 totals 12 residues. V dropped 7 bases and J dropped 8 bases, with 12 bases sitting between them. In nucleotides, the CDR3 is TGTGCCAGCACAAAAATGAGCGATGAGCAGTTCTTC. Encoded protein: CASTKMSDEQFF.

The CDR3 DNA reads as TGTGCCAGCAGTGTGGACAGGCCCTCGGTGAAGCAGTACTTC. The encoded protein is CASSVDRPSVKQYF. The chain employs TRBV6-2 or TRBV6-3 and TRBJ2-5, with 7 nucleotides matching TRBD1. With 5 bases clipped from V and 11 bases from J, the junction kept 14 bases outside the gene matches. The CDR3 has 14 amino acids. Germline assignment: CDR1 MNHEY and CDR2 SVGEGT.

The gene calls are TRBV20-1 and TRBJ1-1; D perhaps matches TRBD1 (5 bases). The CDR3 runs 12 residues. The germline V and J ends were trimmed by 7 bases and 0 bases, with 9 bases remaining between them. Per germline, CDR1 DFQATT and CDR2 SNEGSKA (reference sequence). CDR3 bases: TGCAGTGATAACAGGTTGAACACTGAAGCTTTCTTT. Residues: CSDNRLNTEAFF.

This chain's CDR3 is CSARGTSGRETQYF. CDR3 DNA: TGCAGTGCTAGAGGGACTAGCGGGCGGGAGACCCAGTACTTC. The chain employs TRBV20-1 and TRBJ2-5, with 11 bases matching TRBD2. The CDR3 runs 14 residues. From germline, CDR1 is DFQATT and CDR2 SNEGSKA (reference sequence). Trimming removed 1 base from V and 5 bases from J; junction bases left unmatched: 3.

The chain joins TRBV7-3 to TRBJ2-1; the D gene is possibly TRBD2 (5 bases). Trimming stripped 5 bases from V and 2 bases from J, with 13 bases between. Germline CDR1 SGHTA, CDR2 FQGTGA. This CDR3 region has 15 residues. This CDR3 reads CASSPGLQAYNEQFF. The DNA for the CDR3 is TGTGCCAGCAGCCCCGGACTTCAAGCCTACAATGAGCAGTTCTTC.

This sequence joins TRBV5-1 and TRBJ2-1; the D call may be TRBD1 or TRBD2 (5 bases each). There are 14 residues in the CDR3. Germline CDR1 SGHRS, CDR2 YFSETQ. The V gene lost 5 bases and the J gene lost 0 bases, with 9 bases spanning the gap. The CDR3, as DNA: TGCGCCAGCAGGCCAGGGAGCTCCTACAATGAGCAGTTCTTC. Protein sequence: CASRPGSSYNEQFF.

V gene TRBV7-4 combines with J gene TRBJ1-2; 7 bases agree with TRBD1. Germline V gives CDR1 SGHVT, CDR2 SQSDAQ. CDR3 length: 18 residues. CDR3 nucleotides: TGTGTGGGGGGGGGACTGGACAGGACCGTCCGACCAGCCTATGGCTACACCTTC. This gives the protein CVGGGLDRTVRPAYGYTF.

The genes are TRBV4-3 and TRBJ2-2; D remains ambiguous. CDR3 length: 13 amino acids. CDR1 and CDR2 (germline): LGHNA, YSLEER. Trimming pared 4 bases from V and 4 bases from J, leaving 7 bases between. CDR3 nucleotide sequence: TGCGCCAGCAGCCCCTTAGCCACCGGGGAGCTGTTTTTT. This translates into CASSPLATGELFF.

This chain joins TRBV27 and TRBJ1-6; a weak D match, TRBD1 (5 bases). Germline lookup yields CDR1 MNHEY and CDR2 SMNVEV (reference sequence). The ends were cut back, 6 bases at V and 8 bases at J, with 17 bases in the middle. The CDR3 covers 15 residues. CDR3 DNA sequence: TGTGCCAGCAGCACTCGGGGGTCCAGGGATTCACCCCTCCACTTT. Its translation: CASSTRGSRDSPLHF.

This clonotype was recorded a few times. This chain uses TRBV28 with TRBJ2-3, with D perhaps assigned TRBD1 or TRBD2 (5 bases each). Germline CDR1 reads MDHEN; CDR2 reads SYDVKM. This CDR3 region has 16 residues. Trimming took 1 base from V and 14 from J, leaving 25 bases between them. The CDR3 DNA sequence: TGTGCCAGCAGTTTATCAAGGGACGCTAAGACTCTAGTCATGTATTTT. It is translated as CASSLSRDAKTLVMYF.

The chain has TRBV5-1 and TRBJ1-2; D gene ambiguous. The CDR3 runs to 15 residues. V lost 1 base and J 7 bases, leaving 17 bases between the germline ends. Germline CDR1 is SGHRS and CDR2 is YFSETQ. CDR3 DNA: TGCGCCAGCAGCTTGATGGGAGGAGGGTCGGGTGGCTACACCTTC. It codes for CASSLMGGGSGGYTF. The full variable domain, with the rest looked up from reference TRBV5-1 and TRBJ1-2, is KAGVTQTPRYLIKTRGQQVTLSCSPISGHRSVSWYQQTPGQGLQFLFEYFSETQRNKGNFPGRFSGRQFSNSRSEMNVSTLELGDSALYLCASSLMGGGSGGYTFGSGTRLTVV.